This T cell receptor beta chain was captured by sequencing in a study of siplizumab effects on memory and regulatory T cells. The study, taken as a whole, reports: Siplizumab produced a significant drop in alloreactive sequences attributable to unstimulated CD4+ memory cells. In unstimulated cells, naive T cells appeared more diverse than memory T cells and seemed major alloresponse contributors. Just a small share of alloreactive clones was traced back to unstimulated subsets.

Germline CDR1 and CDR2: SNHLY and FYNNEI. The V gene lost 6 bases and the J gene lost 3 bases, with 6 bases spanning the gap. The CDR3 length is 11 residues. Each sample contributed approximately 96,000 TCR templates to the assay. Data came from immunoSEQ multiplex PCR; TCRdb stores just in-frame clones and leaves some out. The data contain under 150,000 clones, about 95% of them singletons. Notes on this clone: Antigen: not known.

Sequenced: non-Treg CD4+ T cells sorted from blood. The rearrangement joins TRBV2 to TRBJ2-7; weak D call: TRBD1 (6 bases). This receptor was obtained from a human donor in good health. The CDR3 protein is CASRGHYEQYF. CDR3 bases: TGTGCCAGCAGGGGACACTACGAGCAGTACTTC.